The subject of this entry is one TCR beta chain. The antigen remains unidentified. This specimen belongs to a study of T cells in tuberculosis. Study details: Sequenced TCRs come from CD1B-GMM tetramer-binding T cells.

The protocol was immunoSEQ multiplex PCR, while the TCRdb copy is restricted to in-frame clones and leaves out a portion. The table records 47,000 or so clones, about 96% of them present only once. Points from the study as a whole: Smaller alpha distances in active tuberculosis partly reflected shorter CDR3-alpha lengths.

This CDR3 comprises 15 residues. The junction had 8 bases not matched to a gene; V was cut back by 5 bases and J by 4 bases. Germline V CDR1 and CDR2: LNHDA, SQIVND (reference sequence). As for time point: new active TB diagnosis, blood taken before or within 7 days of starting treatment. Positive smear microscopy and/or M. tuberculosis culture confirmed active disease. The TCR originated in an adult with tuberculosis. The sample in question was PBMCs, obtained at tuberculosis diagnosis. The chain carries TRBV19 and TRBJ2-1; 7 nucleotides line up with TRBD2. Here the CDR3 reads CASSPASGPYNEQFF. CDR3 in DNA: TGTGCCAGTAGTCCGGCTAGCGGCCCATACAATGAGCAGTTCTTC.